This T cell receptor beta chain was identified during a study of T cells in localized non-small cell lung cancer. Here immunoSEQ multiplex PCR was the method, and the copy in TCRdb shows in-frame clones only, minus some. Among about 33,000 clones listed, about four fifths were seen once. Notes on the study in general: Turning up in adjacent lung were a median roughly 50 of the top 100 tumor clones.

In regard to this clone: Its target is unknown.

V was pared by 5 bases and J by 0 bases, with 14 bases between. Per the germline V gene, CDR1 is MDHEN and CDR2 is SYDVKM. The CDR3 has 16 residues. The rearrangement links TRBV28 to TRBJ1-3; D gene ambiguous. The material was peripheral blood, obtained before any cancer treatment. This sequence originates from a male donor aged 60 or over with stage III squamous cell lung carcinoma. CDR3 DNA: TGTGCCAGCAGTCTCAGTGGAGCTCGCTCTGGAAACACCATATATTTT. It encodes CASSLSGARSGNTIYF.